This entry describes one T cell receptor beta chain. How the authors handled the data: By means of reference gene primer amplification, nucleated cell counts were estimated. TCRdb's copy holds only in-frame clones and misses some; the assay was immunoSEQ multiplex PCR. The V and J calls and clone size were taken over from that table, and D and trimming were inferred from the DNA. Here the sample spans fewer than 150,000 clones, less than 85% being singletons. The data were obtained in a study of blood T cell repertoires in COVID-19. Background on the study: Samples came from the United States, Italy and Spain, spanning acute and convalescent COVID-19. From T cells, B-cell-depleted T cells, or PBMCs came the material, which was cDNA or gDNA.

This CDR3 has 16 amino acids. With 6 bases removed from V and 2 bases from J, the gap between germline ends came to 17 bases. Per the germline V gene, CDR1 is LNHDA and CDR2 is SQIVND (reference sequence). The sample taken for sequencing was peripheral blood. This receptor was identified in a man aged 45-65 years with acute or convalescent COVID-19. The rearrangement joins TRBV19 to TRBJ1-5; D ambiguous. The CDR3 coding sequence is TGTGCCAGTAGGACCACAGTCACCAGTGGCAATCAGCCCCAGCATTTT. Protein sequence: CASRTTVTSGNQPQHF. The variable domain in full, completed from reference TRBV19 and TRBJ1-5, reads DGGITQSPKYLFRKEGQNVTLSCEQNLNHDAMYWYRQDPGQGLRLIYYSQIVNDFQKGDIAEGYSVSREKKESFPLTVTSAQKNPTAFYLCASRTTVTSGNQPQHFGDGTRLSIL.